Presented here are 23 T cell receptor beta chains from one specimen sequenced in a study of radiation and T cells in renal cell carcinoma. Generated by immunoSEQ multiplex PCR, the TCRdb table keeps only in-frame clones and is missing some. The repertoire includes 50,000 to 75,000 clones, 65% to 80% of them detected once, and about 7.1% sits in the top ten. Time point noted: baseline pretreatment blood. Treatment reported: 15 Gy SBRT to primary tumor, nephrectomy 4 weeks later. The sequences come from blood, collected from a patient whose treatment included radiotherapy and nephrectomy. Receptors originate from a man in his sixties with renal cell carcinoma.

With regard to this clone: The junction departs from germline at one end; a sequencing error may be responsible. The chain has TRBV30 and TRBJ1-6, with D uncertain. There are 13 residues in the CDR3. Germline V gene data show CDR1 as GTSNPN and CDR2 as SVGIG (reference sequence). The CDR3 loop reads CAWSRIYNSPFHF. CDR3 in DNA: TGTGCCTGGAGTCGGATTTATAATTCACCCTTCCACTTT.

The rearrangement uses TRBV12-5 and TRBJ1-2, with a weak D call TRBD1 (6 bases). The V and J ends lost 5 bases and 4 bases respectively, with 14 bases between them. Germline values: CDR1 LGHNT, CDR2 FRNRAP. This CDR3 region has 14 residues. CDR3 nucleotides: TGTGCTAGTGGTCCCGGGGGGCGTGCCTATGGCTACACCTTC. Translated: CASGPGGRAYGYTF.

The V and J genes are TRBV29-1 and TRBJ2-1; perhaps TRBD2 as D (5 bases). Germline V gene sequence: CDR1 SQVTM, CDR2 ANQGSEA. Trimming cost V 7 bases and J 7 bases, with 14 bases left between them. The CDR3 is 12 amino acids. CDR3: CSGNGNRNEQFF. CDR3 in DNA: TGCAGCGGTAACGGGAATCGGAATGAGCAGTTCTTC.

The CDR3 coding sequence is TGTGCCAGCAGTGAAGTGGTAGGCGCTGGAAACACCATATATTTT. This codes for CASSEVVGAGNTIYF. The chain recombines TRBV6-1 with TRBJ1-3, with D hard to call. Trimming removed 1 base at V and 2 bases at J, with 9 bases between. The germline V gene encodes CDR1 MNHNS and CDR2 SASEGT. The CDR3 runs 15 residues.

The chain carries TRBV7-2 and TRBJ2-1; 10 positions match TRBD2. This CDR3 has 16 residues. Per germline, CDR1 SGHTA and CDR2 FQGNSA. V shed 4 bases and J 3 bases; nucleotides not matched to a gene: 6. The CDR3 region has the DNA TGTGCCAGCAGCTCACTAGCGGGGATACTCTACAATGAGCAGTTCTTC. It translates to CASSSLAGILYNEQFF.

The chain has TRBV29-1 and TRBJ2-5; 7 bases align to TRBD2. The germline gives CDR1 SQVTM, CDR2 ANQGSEA. The V segment lost 5 bases and the J segment 5 bases; nucleotides outside the gene matches: 8. The CDR3 loop spans 13 amino acids. This CDR3 is CSVLGGATETQYF. DNA for the CDR3: TGCAGCGTTCTGGGAGGGGCCACCGAGACCCAGTACTTC.

The genes are TRBV29-1 and TRBJ1-1, with D hard to call. Trimming stripped 6 bases from V and 0 bases from J, with 8 bases between. In germline, CDR1 is SQVTM, CDR2 ANQGSEA. This CDR3 has 12 residues. This chain's CDR3 is CSVATLNTEAFF. As DNA, the CDR3 is TGCAGCGTCGCGACACTGAACACTGAAGCTTTCTTT. Combining the CDR3 with reference TRBV29-1 and TRBJ1-1 gives the whole variable domain SAVISQKPSRDICQRGTSLTIQCQVDSQVTMMFWYRQQPGQSLTLIATANQGSEATYESGFVIDKFPISRPNLTFSTLTVSNMSPEDSSIYLCSVATLNTEAFFGQGTRLTVV.

The chain carries TRBV11-2 and TRBJ2-2, with D hard to call. The CDR3 totals 14 residues. Per germline, CDR1 SGHAT and CDR2 FQNNGV. The ends were cut back, 5 bases at V and 5 bases at J, with 12 bases in the middle. CDR3 bases: TGTGCCAGCAGCCCGAGGACCAATACCGGGGAGCTGTTTTTT. This translates into CASSPRTNTGELFF.

V and J are TRBV10-3 and TRBJ2-5; 8 positions agree with TRBD1. CDR1 is ENHRY, CDR2 SYGVKD, per germline. The V gene end was trimmed by 5 bases and the J gene end by 5 bases; junction bases not matched to a gene: 1. The CDR3 runs 12 residues. CDR3 DNA sequence: TGTGCCATCAGTAACAGGGGGGAGACCCAGTACTTC. The encoded protein is CAISNRGETQYF.

This chain joins TRBV9 and TRBJ1-3; no definite D call. V shed 0 bases and J shed 0 bases, with 4 bases lying between them. This CDR3 has 14 amino acids. CDR1 and CDR2 (germline): SGDLS, YYNGEE. The DNA of the CDR3 is TGTGCCAGCAGCGTAGATTTCTCTGGAAACACCATATATTTT. Its translation: CASSVDFSGNTIYF.

The CDR3 sequence is CASSLLQGAYNEQFF. In DNA form, the CDR3 reads TGTGCCAGCAGCTTATTACAGGGAGCCTACAATGAGCAGTTCTTC. The rearrangement links TRBV7-7 to TRBJ2-1, with D possibly being TRBD1 (6 bases). V shed 2 bases and J shed 2 bases, with 10 bases lying between them. The CDR3 is 15 amino acids. The germline gives CDR1 SSHAT, CDR2 FNYEAQ (reference sequence).

The gene calls are TRBV7-9 and TRBJ1-2; no definite D call. V dropped 1 base and J dropped 4 bases, with 13 bases sitting between them. This CDR3 is built from 15 residues. Germline assignment: CDR1 SEHNR and CDR2 FQNEAQ (reference sequence). The CDR3 here is CASSLDFAVSYGYTF. CDR3 in DNA: TGTGCCAGCAGCTTAGATTTTGCAGTTAGCTATGGCTACACCTTC.

V usage is TRBV7-2 and J usage is TRBJ2-2; D may correspond to TRBD1 or TRBD2 (5 bases each). Germline lookup yields CDR1 SGHTA and CDR2 FQGNSA. The CDR3 consists of 14 residues. Trimming pared 6 bases from V and 7 bases from J, leaving 15 bases between. CDR3 in amino acids: CASRPGRGDGELFF. The CDR3 nucleotides read TGTGCCAGCAGGCCGGGTCGAGGGGACGGGGAGCTGTTTTTT. The full variable domain, rest sourced from reference TRBV7-2 and TRBJ2-2, is GAGVSQSPSNKVTEKGKDVELRCDPISGHTALYWYRQSLGQGLEFLIYFQGNSAPDKSGLPSDRFSAERTGGSVSTLTIQRTQQEDSAVYLCASRPGRGDGELFFGEGSRLTVL.

The chain carries TRBV6-1 and TRBJ2-7; 7 positions match TRBD2. Germline values: CDR1 MNHNS, CDR2 SASEGT. The CDR3 is 14 residues long. After removal of 6 bases from V and 0 bases from J, the junction contained 5 bases not matched to a gene. DNA for the CDR3: TGTGCCAGCAGATTAGCGGGTTCCTCCTACGAGCAGTACGTC. Residues: CASRLAGSSYEQYV.

The chain links TRBV4-3 to TRBJ1-2; the match to TRBD1 covers 8 bases. The germline V gene has CDR1 LGHNA and CDR2 YSLEER. CDR3 length: 15 amino acids. V shed 4 bases and J 4 bases; nucleotides not matched to a gene: 8. The CDR3 DNA is TGCGCCAGCAGCCCGAGACAGGGGTCTACCTATGGCTACACCTTC. Encoded protein: CASSPRQGSTYGYTF.

The chain recombines TRBV6-9 with TRBJ1-3, with D uncertain. The CDR3 extends over 17 amino acids. Trimming stripped 2 bases from V and 2 bases from J, with 16 bases between. In germline, CDR1 is MNHGY, CDR2 SVAAGI. CDR3 DNA sequence: TGTGCCAGCAGTTATCAAACACTCCGCGGGCCTGGAAACACCATATATTTT. Its protein product is CASSYQTLRGPGNTIYF.

About this clone: The junction departs from the called germline gene at one end, perhaps through a read error. V and J are TRBV9 and TRBJ1-2; D call uncertain. The CDR3 has 13 residues. The germline V gene encodes CDR1 SGDLS and CDR2 YYNGEE. This chain's CDR3 is CASGVLEGDGYTF. The DNA of the CDR3 is TGTGCCAGCGGCGTTTTAGAGGGTGATGGCTACACCTTC.

This chain uses TRBV27 with TRBJ2-2; 12 bases line up with TRBD2. Germline V gene sequence: CDR1 MNHEY, CDR2 SMNVEV (reference sequence). J was trimmed by 6 bases and V by 6 bases; bases with no gene match: 2. CDR3 size: 14 residues. CDR3 sequence reads: CASSPSGRAGELFF. The CDR3 DNA follows: TGTGCCAGCAGCCCTAGCGGGAGGGCCGGGGAGCTGTTTTTT.

The genes are TRBV18 and TRBJ1-5; D might be TRBD1 (6 bases). Germline V gene sequence: CDR1 KGHSH, CDR2 LQKENI. Trimming shortened V by 2 bases and J by 7 bases, and 15 bases separated the two germline ends. There are 15 residues in the CDR3. Here the CDR3 reads CASSPGRGTTQPQHF. The CDR3 DNA reads as TGTGCCAGCTCACCAGGGAGGGGGACAACCCAGCCCCAGCATTTT.

V and J are TRBV4-3 and TRBJ1-6; 9 positions match TRBD1. The length of the CDR3 is 15 residues. Germline V CDR1 and CDR2: LGHNA, YSLEER. V trimming: 2 bases; J trimming: 9 bases; junction bases outside the gene matches: 5. CDR3: CASSQFRDRVSPLHF. In DNA form, the CDR3 reads TGCGCCAGCAGCCAATTCCGGGACAGGGTTTCACCCCTCCACTTT.

The chain couples TRBV12-5 to TRBJ1-3; D is perhaps TRBD1 (6 bases). The ends were cut back, 2 bases at V and 4 bases at J, with 18 bases in the middle. This CDR3 is built from 17 residues. CDR1 is LGHNT and CDR2 is FRNRAP in the germline V gene. The CDR3 loop is CASGLITGTMSGNTIYF. In nucleotides, the CDR3 is TGTGCTAGTGGTTTGATCACCGGGACAATGTCCGGAAACACCATATATTTT.

V and J are TRBV19 and TRBJ1-4; TRBD1 aligns across 8 bases. J was trimmed by 8 bases and V by 4 bases; bases with no gene match: 12. The CDR3 has 16 amino acids. Germline CDR1 reads LNHDA; CDR2 reads SQIVND (reference sequence). The CDR3 sequence: CASSTQKGQGSEKLFF. In nucleotides, the CDR3 is TGTGCCAGTAGTACACAGAAAGGACAGGGATCAGAAAAACTGTTTTTT.

CDR3 protein: CASSRQTHQPQHF. The DNA for the CDR3 is TGTGCCAGCAGCCGACAGACCCATCAGCCCCAGCATTTT. This chain joins TRBV7-8 and TRBJ1-5; maybe TRBD1 (5 bases). The CDR3 spans 13 residues. Trimming stripped 5 bases from V and 5 bases from J, with 10 bases between. CDR1 and CDR2 (germline): SGHVS, FQNEAQ. Supplemented by reference TRBV7-8 and TRBJ1-5, the full variable domain reads GAGVSQSPRYKVAKRGQDVALRCDPISGHVSLFWYQQALGQGPEFLTYFQNEAQLDKSGLPSDRFFAERPEGSVSTLKIQRTQQEDSAVYLCASSRQTHQPQHFGDGTRLSIL.